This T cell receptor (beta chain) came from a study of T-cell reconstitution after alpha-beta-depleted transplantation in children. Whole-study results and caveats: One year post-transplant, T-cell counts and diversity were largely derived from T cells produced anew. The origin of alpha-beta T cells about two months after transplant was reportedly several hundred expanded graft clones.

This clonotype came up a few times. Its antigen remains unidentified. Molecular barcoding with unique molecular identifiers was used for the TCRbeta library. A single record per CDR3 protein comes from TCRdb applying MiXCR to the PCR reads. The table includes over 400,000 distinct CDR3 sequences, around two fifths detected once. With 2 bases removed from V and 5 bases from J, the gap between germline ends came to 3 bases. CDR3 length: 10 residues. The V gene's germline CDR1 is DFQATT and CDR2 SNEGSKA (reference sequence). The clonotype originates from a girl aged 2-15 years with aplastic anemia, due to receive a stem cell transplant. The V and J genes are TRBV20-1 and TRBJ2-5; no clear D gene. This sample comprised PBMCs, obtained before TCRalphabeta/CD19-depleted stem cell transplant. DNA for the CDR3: TGCAGTGCTAGATTGGAGACCCAGTACTTC. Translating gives CSARLETQYF.